This T cell receptor beta chain was captured in a study of cytomegalovirus exposure and HLA in healthy donors. The wider study: Unique TCRs numbering around 85 million, obtained from HLA-typed donors, made up an early data release.

Germline V lookup: CDR1 SGHTA, CDR2 FQGNSA. This CDR3 has 13 residues. Deletions cut 3 bases from V and 8 bases from J, with 11 bases between. 60 Vbeta and 13 Jbeta primers were used in PCR. Produced via immunoSEQ multiplex PCR; TCRdb's table is partial and in-frame only. The table has some 110,000 clones, less than 80% seen once. This clone was seen only a few times. Antigen: not known. Study-wide results and limits: V- and J-gene trimming of TCR beta was linked (in a later analysis) to a missense DCLRE1C variant. Immune exposure was documented only through CMV serostatus. Presence/absence analyses rested on an assumption that sequencing depth was roughly uniform across donors.

The chain links TRBV7-2 to TRBJ2-1, with a tentative D call TRBD2 (7 bases). The source of this sequence is a woman in her twenties or thirties in good health and CMV-seronegative. The specimen sequenced was PBMCs. CDR3 bases: TGTGCCAGCAGCTTCTGGGGGGGCCATGAGCAGTTCTTC. Translation: CASSFWGGHEQFF.